What follows are 14 T cell receptor beta chains derived from one specimen sequenced in a study of PD-1 blockade in mismatch repair-deficient tumors. Clones were read by immunoSEQ multiplex PCR, and TCRdb kept only the in-frame ones, dropping some. The table includes about 66,000 clones, about 72% detected once. The sample in question was peripheral blood, obtained 2 weeks after starting pembrolizumab. The source is an adult with mismatch repair-deficient cancer.

The V and J genes are TRBV7-6 and TRBJ2-5; D is ambiguous. V was cut by 2 bases and J by 4 bases, with 11 bases left in between. This CDR3 comprises 14 residues. The germline V gene encodes CDR1 SGHVS and CDR2 FNYEAQ. The DNA for the CDR3 is TGTGCCAGCAGCTTAACCCGGGTGGGAGAGACCCAGTACTTC. This gives the protein CASSLTRVGETQYF.

The chain uses TRBV7-3 and TRBJ2-1, with 11 bases lining up with TRBD2. CDR3 length equals 15 residues. The junction had 5 bases not matched to a gene; V was cut back by 5 bases and J by 5 bases. Per germline, CDR1 SGHTA and CDR2 FQGTGA. The CDR3 DNA reads as TGTGCCAGCAGCCCCGGACTAGCGGGTCACAATGAGCAGTTCTTC. This encodes CASSPGLAGHNEQFF. The variable domain in full, completed from reference TRBV7-3 and TRBJ2-1, reads GAGVSQTPSNKVTEKGKYVELRCDPISGHTALYWYRQSLGQGPEFLIYFQGTGAADDSGLPNDRFFAVRPEGSVSTLKIQRTERGDSAVYLCASSPGLAGHNEQFFGPGTRLTVL.

This clone came up once. The V gene is TRBV29-1, the J gene TRBJ2-2; TRBD2 aligns across 7 bases. V gave up 6 bases and J gave up 0 bases; unmatched junction bases: 4. CDR3 length equals 14 residues. The V gene's germline CDR1 is SQVTM and CDR2 ANQGSEA. CDR3 protein: CSVASGANTGELFF. DNA for the CDR3: TGCAGCGTGGCTAGCGGAGCGAACACCGGGGAGCTGTTTTTT.

The rearrangement joins TRBV11-2 to TRBJ1-2; D unclear. The germline V and J ends were trimmed by 2 bases and 5 bases, with 24 bases remaining between them. The CDR3 sequence is 18 residues long. Germline V gene lookup returns CDR1 SGHAT and CDR2 FQNNGV. The CDR3 loop is CASSLRGVAWQNHYGYTF. The CDR3 DNA follows: TGTGCCAGCAGCTTAAGAGGAGTAGCGTGGCAGAACCATTATGGCTACACCTTC.

V is TRBV5-1 and J is TRBJ2-1, with 8 bases that match TRBD2. CDR3 length equals 16 residues. Germline V lookup: CDR1 SGHRS, CDR2 YFSETQ. V shed 3 bases, J shed 5 bases, and the junction held 10 bases outside the gene matches. The CDR3 DNA sequence: TGCGCCAGCAGCTCGGTGTCGAGCGGGAGCCACAATGAGCAGTTCTTC. This encodes CASSSVSSGSHNEQFF.

CDR3 coding DNA: TGTGCCAGCCGGGACAGGGGGGACACTGAAGCTTTCTTT. This encodes CASRDRGDTEAFF. The rearrangement uses TRBV6-6 and TRBJ1-1; 11 bases fit TRBD1. Germline V gives CDR1 MNHNY, CDR2 SVGAGI (reference sequence). Unmatched junction bases numbered 2, after V lost 8 bases and J lost 3 bases. The CDR3 is 13 amino acids.

The chain is built from TRBV19 and TRBJ2-3; the D is unclear. With 4 bases removed from V and 5 bases from J, the gap between germline ends came to 13 bases. CDR3 length: 14 amino acids. Germline CDR1 and CDR2: LNHDA and SQIVND (reference sequence). The CDR3 spells CASSSWVRRDTQYF. The CDR3 DNA sequence: TGTGCCAGTAGTAGTTGGGTGAGAAGAGATACGCAGTATTTT.

This chain uses TRBV9 with TRBJ2-3; perhaps TRBD1 as D (5 bases). Per germline, CDR1 SGDLS and CDR2 YYNGEE. The CDR3 runs to 11 residues. V lost 3 bases to trimming and J lost 10 bases, with 9 bases between them. The CDR3 bases are TGTGCCAGCAGCGAGCAAGGGGCGCAGTATTTT. Translation: CASSEQGAQYF.

This chain links TRBV27 with TRBJ2-7, with 9 bases identical to TRBD1. V shed 2 bases and J 1 base; nucleotides not matched to a gene: 9. Germline V gene lookup returns CDR1 MNHEY and CDR2 SMNVEV (reference sequence). The CDR3 extends over 17 amino acids. Here the CDR3 reads CASSLIFETGGSYEQYF. CDR3 bases: TGTGCCAGCAGTTTAATTTTTGAGACAGGGGGTTCCTACGAGCAGTACTTC.

V gene TRBV5-1 combines with J gene TRBJ1-1; D is undetermined. The CDR3 runs to 12 residues. Germline-derived CDR1 and CDR2 are SGHRS and YFSETQ. V lost 0 bases, J lost 7 bases, and 7 bases lay in between. The CDR3 nucleotides read TGCGCCAGCAGCTTGGGCACCGATGAAGCTTTCTTT. It specifies CASSLGTDEAFF. Looking up the rest from reference TRBV5-1 and TRBJ1-1 gives the full variable domain: KAGVTQTPRYLIKTRGQQVTLSCSPISGHRSVSWYQQTPGQGLQFLFEYFSETQRNKGNFPGRFSGRQFSNSRSEMNVSTLELGDSALYLCASSLGTDEAFFGQGTRLTVV.

This clone appeared a single time. This chain links TRBV11-2 with TRBJ2-1, with a weak D call TRBD2 (7 bases). Germline CDR1 and CDR2: SGHAT and FQNNGV. The CDR3 is made up of 16 amino acids. V was shortened by 1 base and J by 7 bases, with 17 bases between the two germline ends. CDR3 sequence reads: CASSLVMGGLGNEQFF. CDR3 bases: TGTGCCAGCAGCTTAGTCATGGGGGGGCTGGGTAATGAGCAGTTCTTC.

The chain is built from TRBV4-2 and TRBJ2-1, with D possibly matching TRBD2 (6 bases). CDR1 and CDR2 from the germline V gene are LGHNA and YNFKEQ. The V and J ends lost 0 bases and 5 bases respectively, with 14 bases between them. The CDR3 runs to 16 residues. The CDR3 reads CASSQDGGWGDNEQFF. The CDR3 DNA reads TGTGCCAGCAGCCAAGATGGGGGGTGGGGAGACAATGAGCAGTTCTTC.

The chain employs TRBV11-2 and TRBJ2-2; unclear D gene. Germline values: CDR1 SGHAT, CDR2 FQNNGV. CDR3 length: 14 residues. Trimming cost V 3 bases and J 1 base, with 6 bases left between them. The CDR3 sequence: CASSFGRNTGELFF. In nucleotides, the CDR3 is TGTGCCAGCAGCTTTGGCAGGAACACCGGGGAGCTGTTTTTT.

The chain couples TRBV28 to TRBJ1-5; the D gene is possibly TRBD1 (5 bases). Germline loops: CDR1 MDHEN, CDR2 SYDVKM. The length of the CDR3 is 15 residues. V was shortened by 5 bases and J by 2 bases, with 13 bases between the two germline ends. The CDR3 loop is CASSRGGGGNQPQHF. CDR3 in DNA: TGTGCCAGCAGTCGCGGGGGGGGAGGCAATCAGCCCCAGCATTTT.